These T cell receptor beta chains were read from a single sample in a study of blood T cell repertoires in COVID-19. Libraries were prepared by immunoSEQ multiplex PCR; TCRdb keeps only in-frame clonotypes and omits some of them. The sample holds about 200,000 clones; about 83% are singletons and the top ten take 18%. Specimen: peripheral blood. These receptor sequences come from a person aged 70 to 80 with COVID-19, enrolled during active disease. Each CDR3 is given with its conserved first and last residue. The order of the fields is V gene, CDR3 length, J gene, CDR3 protein.

>TRBV5-1|17|TRBJ2-1
CASSVGLAGISYNEQFF
>TRBV4-1|14|TRBJ2-1
CASSLTASYNEQFF
>TRBV6-2/TRBV6-3|16|TRBJ2-3
CASSYSMGGSTDTQYF
>TRBV6-1|14|TRBJ1-4
CASSEDRGGEKLFF
>TRBV19|11|TRBJ2-3
CASNRADTQYF
>TRBV5-4|14|TRBJ2-7
CASSLEQGSYEQYF
>TRBV28|12|TRBJ1-1
CASSSSTGWAFF
>TRBV7-1|24|TRBJ2-2
CASSSIRRTGGSGLAGGGAGELFF
>TRBV7-2|13|TRBJ1-1
CASTSVGGSEAFF
>TRBV5-6|15|TRBJ2-1
CASGSLGGAQGEQFF
>TRBV5-1|12|TRBJ2-3
CASSSKGLVSYF
>TRBV7-9|14|TRBJ1-1
CASSLAGVNTEAFF
>TRBV20-1|11|TRBJ1-2
CSARGGAFDTF
>TRBV9|15|TRBJ1-1
CASSLTHTQNTEAFF
>TRBV28|16|TRBJ2-7
CASSVPGGGVLGEQYF
>TRBV7-3|14|TRBJ2-1
CASSFAGAYNEQFF
>TRBV3-1/TRBV3-2|15|TRBJ2-7
CASSPRTGGGHEQYF
>TRBV7-9|16|TRBJ2-3
CASSLFSGRTTDTQYF
>TRBV4-1|15|TRBJ2-3
CASSQDKRQTDTQYF
>TRBV15|14|TRBJ2-5
CATSRRQGWQTQYF
>TRBV6-5|12|TRBJ2-7
CASSTSSYEQYF
>TRBV9|12|TRBJ2-1
CASSSPTGEQFF
>TRBV6-5|14|TRBJ2-7
CASSRDTESYEQYF
>TRBV10-3|15|TRBJ2-3
CAISWTGTSTDTQYF
>TRBV6-6|15|TRBJ2-7
CASSSQRRGVYEQYF
>TRBV7-2|15|TRBJ1-5
CASRLSVQGGQPQHF
>TRBV19|15|TRBJ1-1
CASSHLDRVDTEAFF
>TRBV5-6|15|TRBJ2-7
CASSLGRGSSYEQYF
>TRBV19|13|TRBJ2-7
CASSVGTGGEQYF
>TRBV19|14|TRBJ2-5
CASSNQVSSETQYF
>TRBV3-1/TRBV3-2|15|TRBJ2-2
CASSPCGLNTGELFF
>TRBV27|15|TRBJ2-3
CASSLIGQGPDTQYF
>TRBV28|14|TRBJ1-2
CATRRGGLDYGYTF
>TRBV19|17|TRBJ2-2
CASTTIGQGAGTGELFF
>TRBV14|13|TRBJ2-1
CASSQARQGAKFF
>TRBV7-2|14|TRBJ2-7
CASSLAGVVVEQYF
>TRBV5-6|17|TRBJ1-2
CASSYDPGGLGNYGYTF
>TRBV14|15|TRBJ1-2
CASSLLGQGIYGYTF
>TRBV28|20|TRBJ2-6
CASSNPGLAGDLAGANVLTF
>TRBV28|14|TRBJ1-2
CASSDAGRNYGYTF
>TRBV6-4|15|TRBJ1-3
CASSERPARGDTIYF